These 4 T cell receptor beta chains originate from one sample sequenced in a study of T cell responses to AZD1222 COVID-19 vaccine. Generated by immunoSEQ multiplex PCR, the TCRdb table keeps only in-frame clones and is missing some. The data show under 300,000 clones, with approximately 95% seen just once and around 0.58% held by the top ten. Sequenced here: peripheral blood, sampled on day 0 of AZD1222 vaccination. The receptors come from an adult in good health.

V gene TRBV7-9 combines with J gene TRBJ2-1; TRBD2 might be the D (5 bases). The CDR3 sequence is 13 residues long. Germline V gene sequence: CDR1 SEHNR, CDR2 FQNEAQ (reference sequence). The V gene lost 10 bases and the J gene lost 4 bases, with 14 bases spanning the gap. Here the CDR3 reads CATGELLYNEQFF. CDR3 nucleotides: TGTGCCACCGGGGAACTCCTGTACAATGAGCAGTTCTTC.

This clone appeared a few times. This rearrangement joins TRBV7-9 to TRBJ2-5; D gene ambiguous. The V end was cut by 0 bases, the J end by 0 bases, with 8 bases between. From germline, CDR1 is SEHNR and CDR2 FQNEAQ (reference sequence). This CDR3 has 15 amino acids. The CDR3 loop is CASSLAQRYQETQYF. DNA for the CDR3: TGTGCCAGCAGCTTAGCGCAAAGGTACCAAGAGACCCAGTACTTC.

This sequence joins TRBV4-1 and TRBJ1-1; possible D gene TRBD1, 6 bases. CDR1 is MGHRA and CDR2 is YSYEKL in the germline V gene. The CDR3 covers 14 residues. Trimming pared 2 bases from V and 11 bases from J, leaving 18 bases between. The CDR3 region is CASSQLRGPLRAFF. DNA of the CDR3: TGCGCCAGCAGCCAACTCAGGGGCCCCCTGAGGGCTTTCTTT.

V is TRBV11-3 and J is TRBJ2-5; the match to TRBD2 covers 9 bases. CDR1 and CDR2 (germline): SGHNT, YENEEA. CDR3 length: 18 residues. V shed 4 bases, J shed 5 bases, and the junction held 17 bases outside the gene matches. The CDR3 sequence is CASSSPPGGAGGRETQYF. CDR3 nucleotides: TGTGCCAGCAGCTCTCCCCCCGGGGGAGCGGGGGGCCGGGAGACCCAGTACTTC.